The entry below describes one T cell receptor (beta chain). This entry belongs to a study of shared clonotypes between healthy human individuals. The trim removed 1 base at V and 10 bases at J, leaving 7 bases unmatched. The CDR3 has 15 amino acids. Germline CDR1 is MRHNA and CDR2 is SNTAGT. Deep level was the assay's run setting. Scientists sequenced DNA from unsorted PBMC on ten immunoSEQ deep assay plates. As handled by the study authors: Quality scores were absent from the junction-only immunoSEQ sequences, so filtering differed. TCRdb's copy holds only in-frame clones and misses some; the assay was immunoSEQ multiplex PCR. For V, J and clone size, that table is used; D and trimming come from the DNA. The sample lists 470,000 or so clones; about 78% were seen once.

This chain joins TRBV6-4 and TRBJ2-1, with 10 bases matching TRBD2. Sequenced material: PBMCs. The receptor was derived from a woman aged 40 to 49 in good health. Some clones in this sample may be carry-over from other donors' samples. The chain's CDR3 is CASSDFSSGRNEQFF. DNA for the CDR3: TGTGCCAGCAGTGACTTTAGTAGCGGGAGGAACGAGCAGTTCTTC.